The present TCR beta chain was sequenced within a study of T cell repertoires in ileal Crohn's disease. Broader study findings: Sorted CD8 T cells held more high-frequency clones than CD4. Every patient over 26.8% clonality showed endoscopic recurrence.

Sequencing used immunoSEQ multiplex PCR; TCRdb keeps in-frame clones, though not all of them. The sample comprises some 4,200 clones, approximately 80% of which are singletons, and approximately 15% rests with the top ten. Worth noting for this clone: Its antigen is unknown.

This CDR3 spans 14 amino acids. V was clipped by 4 bases and J by 2 bases, with 9 bases between them. Germline V gene data show CDR1 as MNHNS and CDR2 as SASEGT. The chain is built from TRBV6-1 and TRBJ1-3; tentative D call: TRBD1 (6 bases). The origin of this receptor is an adult with Crohn's disease. The sequenced sample was ileal tissue. CDR3 in amino acids: CASSAGDAGNTIYF. The CDR3 DNA reads TGTGCCAGCAGTGCAGGGGATGCTGGAAACACCATATATTTT.